This T cell receptor beta chain came from a study of T cell changes during pregnancy in multiple sclerosis. TCRdb's table, derived via immunoSEQ multiplex PCR, lists solely in-frame clones and lacks some. Of approximately 88,000 clones in the sample, roughly 91% were seen once. There are 15 residues in the CDR3. Germline loops: CDR1 LNHDA, CDR2 SQIVND (reference sequence). Points on this clone: A read error may produce the germline difference seen at one junction end.

The gene calls are TRBV19 and TRBJ2-1, with TRBD2 matching over 7 bases. The TCR comes from a female donor with multiple sclerosis, enrolled in a pregnancy study. The specimen was peripheral blood, collected in the first trimester of pregnancy. CDR3 sequence (DNA): TGTGCCAGTAGTACCCCGACTAGCTCCTTCAATGAGCAGTTCTTC. Translated: CASSTPTSSFNEQFF.